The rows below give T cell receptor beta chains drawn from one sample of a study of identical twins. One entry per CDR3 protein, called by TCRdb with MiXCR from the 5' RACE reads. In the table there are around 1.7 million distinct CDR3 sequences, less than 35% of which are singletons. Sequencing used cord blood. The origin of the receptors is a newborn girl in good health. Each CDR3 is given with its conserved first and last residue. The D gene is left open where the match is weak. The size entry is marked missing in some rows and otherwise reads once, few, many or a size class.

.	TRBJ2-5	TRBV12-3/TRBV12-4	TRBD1	CASSLVDRVNEQYF	TGTGCCAGCAGCTTAGTGGACAGGGTAAATGAGCAGTACTTC
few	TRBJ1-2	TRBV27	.	CASSSSGTSYGYTF	TGTGCCAGCAGTTCCTCCGGGACATCGTATGGCTACACCTTC
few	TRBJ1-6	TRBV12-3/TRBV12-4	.	CASSLWGDSPLHF	TGTGCCAGCAGTCTGTGGGGGGATTCACCCCTCCACTTT
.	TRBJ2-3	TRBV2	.	CASSEEGVNTDTQYF	TGTGCCAGCAGTGAAGAGGGGGTTAACACAGATACGCAGTATTTT
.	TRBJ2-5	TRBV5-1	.	CVSSQSQETQYF	TGCGTCAGCAGCCAGTCCCAAGAGACCCAGTACTTC
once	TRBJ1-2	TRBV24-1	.	CATSGGGGDGYTF	TGTGCCACCAGTGGAGGGGGAGGGGATGGCTACACCTTC
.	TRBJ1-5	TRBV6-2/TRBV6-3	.	CASRDYRASQPQHF	TGTGCCAGCAGGGACTACAGGGCCAGTCAGCCCCAGCATTTT
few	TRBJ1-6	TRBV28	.	CASSTRGASSYNSPLHF	TGTGCCAGCAGTACTCGGGGGGCCAGCTCCTATAATTCACCCCTCCACTTT
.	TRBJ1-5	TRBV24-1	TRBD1	CATSDPFGRGRDSQPQHF	TGTGCCACCAGTGATCCCTTTGGGCGGGGAAGGGACAGTCAGCCCCAGCATTTT
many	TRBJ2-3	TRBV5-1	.	CASGLEDTQYF	TGCGCCAGCGGCTTGGAAGATACGCAGTATTTT
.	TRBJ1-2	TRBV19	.	CASSIAAGKSYGYTF	TGTGCCAGTAGTATTGCTGCAGGGAAGAGCTATGGCTACACCTTC
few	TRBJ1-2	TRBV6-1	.	CASNDLGYAYTF	TGTGCCAGCAATGATCTGGGCTATGCCTACACCTTC
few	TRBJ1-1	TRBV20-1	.	CRLWVQGGTEAFF	TGCAGGCTTTGGGTCCAGGGTGGGACTGAAGCTTTCTTT
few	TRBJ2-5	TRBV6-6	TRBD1	CASSYLRQGGLQETQYF	TGTGCCAGCAGTTACCTCCGACAGGGGGGACTTCAAGAGACCCAGTACTTC
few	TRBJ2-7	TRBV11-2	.	CASSRILPSYPYEQYF	TGTGCCAGCAGCAGAATCCTACCTAGCTACCCCTACGAGCAGTACTTC
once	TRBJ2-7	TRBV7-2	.	CASSLVGRSSYNEQYF	TGTGCCAGCAGCTTAGTTGGGAGGTCCTCCTACAATGAGCAGTACTTC
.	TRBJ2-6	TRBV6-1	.	CASSVAGHVSGGANVLTF	TGTGCCAGCAGTGTGGCGGGACACGTGTCTGGAGGGGCCAACGTCCTGACTTTC
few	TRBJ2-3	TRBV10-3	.	CAISQFSDTQYF	TGTGCCATCAGCCAGTTCTCAGATACGCAGTATTTT
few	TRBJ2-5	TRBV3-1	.	CASSQERLGNQETQYF	TGTGCCAGCAGCCAAGAAAGGCTAGGGAACCAAGAGACCCAGTACTTC
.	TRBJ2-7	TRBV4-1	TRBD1	CASSQALRTGSYEQYF	TGCGCCAGCAGCCAAGCTCTTCGGACAGGGTCCTACGAGCAGTACTTC
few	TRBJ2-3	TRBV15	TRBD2	CAISRSRTSGTVSDTQYF	TGTGCCATCAGCAGATCCCGGACTAGCGGGACAGTATCAGATACGCAGTATTTT
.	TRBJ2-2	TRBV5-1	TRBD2	CASSLTERGLTGELFF	TGCGCCAGCAGCTTAACTGAGCGGGGGCTCACCGGGGAGCTGTTTTTT
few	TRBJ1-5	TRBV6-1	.	CASSEFWPQHF	TGTGCCAGCAGTGAATTTTGGCCCCAGCATTTT
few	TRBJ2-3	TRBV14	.	CASSQGRSTQYF	TGTGCCAGCAGCCAAGGACGGTCTACGCAGTATTTT
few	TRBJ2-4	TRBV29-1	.	CSVEQGQGRAKNIQYF	TGCAGCGTTGAACAAGGTCAGGGAAGGGCCAAAAACATTCAGTACTTC